This T cell receptor (beta chain) was captured in a study of blood T cell repertoires in COVID-19. Deletions cut 1 base from V and 4 bases from J, with 11 bases between. The CDR3 loop spans 15 amino acids. Per germline, CDR1 SGHTA and CDR2 FQGNSA. Repertoires were generated with immunoSEQ multiplex PCR, while TCRdb's copy carries only in-frame clones and drops some. The data hold some 200,000 clones, with 70% to 85% observed a single time. Cohort assignment relied on participant-reported clinical history. V gene TRBV7-2 combines with J gene TRBJ2-1, with a tentative D call TRBD2 (6 bases). The TCR was taken from a woman aged 40-49 years with acute COVID-19. Sequencing input: PBMCs or T cells enriched from blood (not recorded which). The CDR3 region has the DNA TGTGCCAGCAGCTTAGTCGGGGGAGATTACAATGAGCAGTTCTTC. Translating gives CASSLVGGDYNEQFF.